One sample yielded the 2 T cell receptor beta chains listed below, sequenced in a study of cytomegalovirus exposure and HLA in healthy donors (dated by TCRdb to about 2017). Libraries were constructed by the immunoSEQ multiplex PCR assay. For the multiplex PCR, a mixture combining 60 forward primers for TCR Vbeta segments and 13 reverse primers for TCR Jbeta segments was used. TCRdb re-hosts the immuneACCESS table, in-frame sequences only. Its copies lack some clones; in the studies checked, an unresolved V gene accounts for under half of them, and the cause for the rest is not known. In all, the sample holds 150,000 to 200,000 clones, and 84% of those were seen once. The ten largest clones represent 4.8% of the sample. The sequenced sample was PBMCs. The origin of the receptors is a young man in good health and CMV-seronegative.

This clone was observed a single time. The genes are TRBV4-2 and TRBJ2-5, with a weak D call TRBD2 (6 bases). Looked up from germline, CDR1 is LGHNA and CDR2 is YNFKEQ. V lost 1 base, J lost 4 bases, and 19 bases lay in between. The CDR3 runs 17 residues. The CDR3 reads CASSQAGTPGTGETQYF. The CDR3, as DNA: TGTGCCAGCAGCCAAGCCGGGACTCCCGGCACGGGAGAGACCCAGTACTTC.

The V call is TRBV28, the J call TRBJ1-2; 7 nucleotides align to TRBD1. Germline V gene lookup returns CDR1 MDHEN and CDR2 SYDVKM. CDR3 size: 12 residues. The V segment lost 11 bases and the J segment 4 bases; nucleotides outside the gene matches: 7. The CDR3 is CAGSTGAYGYTF. The CDR3 DNA follows: TGTGCCGGATCCACAGGGGCCTATGGCTACACCTTC.